The rows below give T cell receptor beta chains drawn from one sample of a study of cytomegalovirus exposure and HLA in healthy donors. Generated by immunoSEQ multiplex PCR, the TCRdb table keeps only in-frame clones and is missing some. The sample includes hundreds of thousands of clones, about three quarters of them seen just once. The sequenced sample was PBMCs. These receptors all come from a boy younger than 18 in good health and CMV-seronegative. CDR3s include the opening cysteine and the closing phenylalanine or tryptophan. Fields, in order: D gene, clone size, J gene, V gene, CDR3 protein, CDR3 DNA. A D gene is named only where the DNA matches it firmly. Not every row has a clone size; where given, it reads once, few, many or a size class.

.,few,TRBJ2-7,TRBV2,CASSDGGPRYEQYF,TGTGCCAGCAGTGACGGCGGGCCCCGGTACGAGCAGTACTTC
.,.,TRBJ2-5,TRBV11-2,CASSFLSTPSVTQYF,TGTGCCAGCAGCTTTCTTAGCACCCCCAGTGTGACCCAGTACTTC
.,few,TRBJ1-3,TRBV5-8,CASSRTTYNTIYF,TGTGCCAGCAGCCGAACGACTTATAACACCATATATTTT
.,.,TRBJ2-5,TRBV6-6,CASSYSMIGEQYF,TGTGCCAGCAGTTACTCGATGATCGGGGAGCAGTACTTC
TRBD1,.,TRBJ2-6,TRBV5-1,CASSLPGRDSEFSGANVLTF,TGCGCCAGCAGCTTACCTGGACGGGACAGCGAGTTCTCTGGGGCCAACGTCCTGACTTTC
TRBD1,.,TRBJ1-2,TRBV6-5,CASSYGDRGNYGYTF,TGTGCCAGCAGTTATGGGGACAGGGGAAACTATGGCTACACCTTC
.,.,TRBJ1-3,TRBV11-1,CASSHSKTVRSGNTIYF,TGTGCCAGCAGCCACAGTAAGACGGTCCGCTCTGGAAACACCATATATTTT
TRBD1,.,TRBJ1-2,TRBV2,CASSSDRGQNGYTF,TGTGCCAGCAGTTCCGACAGGGGGCAAAATGGCTACACCTTC
.,.,TRBJ1-2,TRBV9,CASSEAPEGYGYPF,TGTGCCAGCAGCGAGGCCCCGGAGGGCTATGGCTACCCCTTC
.,.,TRBJ1-2,TRBV5-1,CASSLTGNGYTF,TGCGCCAGCAGCTTAACAGGGAACGGCTACACCTTC
.,.,TRBJ1-1,TRBV6-6,CASSYSEGAEAFF,TGTGCCAGCAGTTACTCTGAGGGGGCTGAAGCTTTCTTT
.,few,TRBJ1-5,TRBV6-6,CASRPQGEGNQPQHF,TGTGCCAGCAGACCACAGGGTGAGGGCAATCAGCCCCAGCATTTT
TRBD2,.,TRBJ2-1,TRBV19,CASSIVSGEGNEQFF,TGTGCCAGTAGTATAGTATCCGGGGAGGGCAATGAGCAGTTCTTC
.,.,TRBJ1-4,TRBV13,CASSLLGVRGGSENEKLFF,TGTGCCAGCAGCTTATTGGGTGTGAGGGGGGGCAGCGAGAATGAAAAACTGTTTTTT
TRBD1,.,TRBJ2-5,TRBV5-1,CASSLGDRPIQETQYF,TGCGCCAGCAGCTTGGGGGACAGGCCCATCCAAGAGACCCAGTACTTC
TRBD1,once,TRBJ2-5,TRBV11-2,CASSMPQGRGETQYF,TGTGCCAGCAGCATGCCACAGGGGCGTGGGGAGACCCAGTACTTC
.,.,TRBJ1-1,TRBV13,CASSSGGEEAFF,TGTGCCAGCAGCTCCGGGGGGGAGGAAGCTTTCTTT
.,few,TRBJ2-7,TRBV14,CASNQRGGAYEQYF,TGTGCCAGCAACCAGAGAGGAGGAGCCTACGAGCAGTACTTC
.,.,TRBJ1-2,TRBV7-9,CASSLAEVTRTYGYTF,TGTGCCAGCAGCTTAGCGGAGGTCACCCGGACCTATGGCTACACCTTC
TRBD2,.,TRBJ2-7,TRBV4-2,CASSQGVAGSYEQYF,TGTGCCAGCAGCCAAGGCGTAGCGGGATCCTACGAGCAGTACTTC
.,.,TRBJ2-7,TRBV5-4,CASSLKDSYEQYF,TGTGCCAGCAGCCTTAAAGACAGTTACGAGCAGTACTTC
.,.,TRBJ2-5,TRBV5-1,CASSLRGWEETQYF,TGCGCCAGCAGCCTCAGGGGATGGGAAGAGACCCAGTACTTC
TRBD1,.,TRBJ1-2,TRBV6-5,CASSSGQGGGYTF,TGTGCCAGCAGTTCCGGACAGGGTGGCGGCTACACCTTC
TRBD1,few,TRBJ1-5,TRBV19,CASSSRGGNQPQHF,TGTGCCAGTAGTAGCAGGGGGGGCAATCAGCCCCAGCATTTT
TRBD2,.,TRBJ2-7,TRBV7-6,CASSGWTSGRGHEQYF,TGTGCCAGCAGCGGATGGACTAGCGGGAGGGGTCACGAGCAGTACTTC
TRBD1,once,TRBJ2-3,TRBV29-1,CSGSRDRGTDTQYF,TGCAGCGGGTCCCGGGACAGGGGTACAGATACGCAGTATTTT
TRBD1,.,TRBJ1-4,TRBV7-2,CASSRAWDSQTRGLFF,TGTGCCAGCAGCCGCGCGTGGGACAGCCAAACCCGGGGACTGTTTTTT
.,.,TRBJ1-1,TRBV12-2,CASRLAVPIRNTEAFF,TGTGCAAGTCGCTTAGCGGTACCAATCAGGAACACTGAAGCTTTCTTT
.,.,TRBJ1-5,TRBV7-2,CASSAYSNQPQHF,TGTGCCAGCAGCGCCTATAGCAATCAGCCCCAGCATTTT
.,once,TRBJ2-5,TRBV15,CATSRAWADQETQYF,TGTGCCACCAGCAGAGCTTGGGCAGACCAAGAGACCCAGTACTTC
TRBD1,.,TRBJ2-7,TRBV7-9,CASSLGQGAVYEQYF,TGTGCCAGCAGCTTAGGGCAGGGGGCCGTCTACGAGCAGTACTTC
.,.,TRBJ2-3,TRBV21-1,CASSSPVRGTDTQYF,TGTGCCAGCAGCTCGCCGGTTAGAGGTACAGATACGCAGTATTTT
.,.,TRBJ1-2,TRBV30,CAWSGPGDGYTF,TGTGCCTGGAGTGGGCCGGGGGATGGCTACACCTTC
.,.,TRBJ2-7,TRBV15,CATSRDRGYEQYF,TGTGCCACCAGCAGAGATAGGGGTTACGAGCAGTACTTC
.,.,TRBJ1-2,TRBV19,CASSLTPRESYGYTF,TGTGCCAGTAGTCTAACACCCCGGGAGTCCTATGGCTACACCTTC
TRBD1,once,TRBJ1-2,TRBV7-9,CASSQRPTGGGSYGYTF,TGTGCCAGCAGCCAACGCCCAACAGGGGGCGGTTCATATGGCTACACCTTC
TRBD2,.,TRBJ2-7,TRBV4-2,CASSQVNSGGMSSYEQYF,TGTGCCAGCAGCCAAGTGAATAGCGGGGGGATGAGCTCCTACGAGCAGTACTTC
TRBD2,few,TRBJ2-2,TRBV11-3,CASSPTWAGSGRSTGELFF,TGTGCCAGCAGCCCCACATGGGCTGGTAGCGGGAGAAGCACCGGGGAGCTGTTTTTT
TRBD1,.,TRBJ2-1,TRBV6-1,CASGQGSNEQFF,TGTGCCAGCGGACAGGGGAGCAATGAGCAGTTCTTC
.,.,TRBJ1-2,TRBV11-3,CASSLDRGRYGYTF,TGTGCCAGCAGCTTAGACAGGGGAAGGTATGGCTACACCTTC
TRBD1,.,TRBJ2-7,TRBV27,CASSIKPTGTHEQYF,TGTGCCAGCAGTATAAAACCGACAGGGACCCACGAGCAGTACTTC
.,.,TRBJ1-4,TRBV7-9,CASSLGTTNEKLFF,TGTGCCAGCAGCCTCGGGACAACTAATGAAAAACTGTTTTTT